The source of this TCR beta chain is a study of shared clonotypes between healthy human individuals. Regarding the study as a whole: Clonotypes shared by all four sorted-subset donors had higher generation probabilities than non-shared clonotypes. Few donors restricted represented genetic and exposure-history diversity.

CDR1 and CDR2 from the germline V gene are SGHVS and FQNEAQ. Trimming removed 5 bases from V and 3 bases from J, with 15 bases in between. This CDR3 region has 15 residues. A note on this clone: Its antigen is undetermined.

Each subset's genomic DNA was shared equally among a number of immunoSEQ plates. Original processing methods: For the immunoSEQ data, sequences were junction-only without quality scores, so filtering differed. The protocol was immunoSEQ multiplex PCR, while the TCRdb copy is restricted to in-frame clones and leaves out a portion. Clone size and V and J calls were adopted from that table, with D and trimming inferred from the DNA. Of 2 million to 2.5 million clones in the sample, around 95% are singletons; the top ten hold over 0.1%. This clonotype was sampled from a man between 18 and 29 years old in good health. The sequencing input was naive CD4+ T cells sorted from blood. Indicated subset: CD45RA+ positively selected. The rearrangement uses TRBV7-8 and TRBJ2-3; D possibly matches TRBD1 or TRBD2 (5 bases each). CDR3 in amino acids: CASSEMGRETDTQYF. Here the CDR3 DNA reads TGTGCCAGCAGCGAAATGGGACGAGAGACAGATACGCAGTATTTT.